This TCR beta chain derives from a study of cytomegalovirus exposure and HLA in healthy donors. General study findings and limits: When presence/absence was analysed, sequencing depth was taken to be roughly uniform across donors.

The V end lost 3 bases, the J end lost 0 bases, and 8 bases lay between the germline ends. The CDR3 contains 14 residues. The V gene's germline CDR1 is SGHDN and CDR2 FVKESK. The PCR contained 60 Vbeta and 13 Jbeta primers. The repertoire was sequenced with immunoSEQ multiplex PCR; TCRdb's copy has only in-frame clones and lacks some. Of 150,000 to 200,000 clones listed, 70% to 85% are singletons. As for this clone: As yet, its antigen is unknown.

The sequenced material came from PBMCs. V gene TRBV14 combines with J gene TRBJ1-1; D remains ambiguous. This sequence originates from a man aged 50-60 years in good health and CMV-seropositive. The CDR3 spells CASSQHHLNTEAFF. The CDR3 coding sequence is TGTGCCAGCAGCCAGCATCACTTGAACACTGAAGCTTTCTTT. Variable domain in full (rest from reference TRBV14 and TRBJ1-1): EAGVTQFPSHSVIEKGQTVTLRCDPISGHDNLYWYRRVMGKEIKFLLHFVKESKQDESGMPNNRFLAERTGGTYSTLKVQPAELEDSGVYFCASSQHHLNTEAFFGQGTRLTVV.